These 24 T cell receptor beta chains came from one sample sequenced in a study of Graves' ophthalmopathy and Graves' hyperthyroidism. RNA transcripts served as template for amplifying TCR beta CDR3 sequences. First-round RT-PCR with HTBI primers preceded a second-round multiplex PCR. MiXCR, applied by TCRdb to the multiplex PCR reads, yields one record per CDR3 protein. Of hundreds of thousands of distinct CDR3 sequences in the sample, approximately 39% were seen once. Sequences were obtained from peripheral blood. These receptors came from an adult man with Graves' ophthalmopathy.

This clonotype came up many times. The gene calls are TRBV7-2 and TRBJ1-1, with D unresolved. Germline V gene sequence: CDR1 SGHTA, CDR2 FQGNSA. Trimming shortened V by 5 bases and J by 0 bases, and 10 bases separated the two germline ends. The CDR3 length is 14 residues. The CDR3 DNA sequence: TGTGCCAGCAGCCCAAGACGGGTGAACACTGAAGCTTTCTTT. It encodes CASSPRRVNTEAFF.

The sample holds one count of this clonotype. The V call is TRBV11-3, the J call TRBJ2-7, with 11 bases identical to TRBD2. J was trimmed by 5 bases and V by 5 bases; bases with no gene match: 8. The germline V gene encodes CDR1 SGHNT and CDR2 YENEEA. This CDR3 spans 15 amino acids. CDR3 in amino acids: CASSLPTSGSHEQYF. CDR3 nucleotide sequence: TGTGCCAGCAGCCTACCTACTAGCGGGAGCCACGAGCAGTACTTC.

In the case of this clonotype: This may arise from a read error, as a much more abundant clone is one base away. DNA of the CDR3: TGCAGTGCTAGTTCTACACACAGGGGAAAACTGTCTTTT. Translated: CSASSTHRGKLSF. The rearrangement links TRBV20-1 to TRBJ1-4, with 7 bases matching TRBD1. The germline V gene encodes CDR1 DFQATT and CDR2 SNEGSKA (reference sequence). CDR3 length: 13 residues.

On this clonotype itself: The germline gene is not matched at one end of the junction; a read error may be the cause. The chain links TRBV15 to TRBJ2-6; the D gene is possibly TRBD2 (5 bases). The CDR3 has 14 amino acids. CDR1 is LNHNV, CDR2 YYDKDF, per germline (reference sequence). This CDR3 is CATSRTGEGQTEAF. CDR3 bases: TGTGCCACCAGCAGAACCGGTGAGGGCCAGACTGAAGCTTTC.

This clonotype occurred many times. The chain combines TRBV10-3 with TRBJ2-7, with D perhaps matching TRBD1 (5 bases). CDR1 is ENHRY and CDR2 is SYGVKD in the germline V gene. This CDR3 contains 13 residues. Trimming removed 6 bases at V and 0 bases at J, with 9 bases between. Here the CDR3 DNA reads TGTGCCATCAGAGGGGTCAGCTCCTACGAGCAGTACTTC. Its translation: CAIRGVSSYEQYF.

There are many counts of this clonotype. CDR3 region: CASSEGWTGNSPLHF. CDR3 in DNA: TGTGCCAGCAGTGAAGGGTGGACGGGAAATTCACCCCTCCACTTT. The genes are TRBV6-1 and TRBJ1-6; D gene unclear. Germline CDR1 is MNHNS and CDR2 is SASEGT. The length of the CDR3 is 15 residues. V was clipped by 1 base and J by 7 bases, with 11 bases between them.

This clonotype was picked up a small number of times. The chain joins TRBV5-4 to TRBJ2-7; 10 nucleotides match TRBD1. The V gene's germline CDR1 is SGHNT and CDR2 YYREEE (reference sequence). CDR3 length: 15 amino acids. J was trimmed by 5 bases and V by 4 bases; bases with no gene match: 9. CDR3 nucleotide sequence: TGTGCCAGCAGCCCCCGACAGGGGGCGATCGACGAGCAGTACTTC. Translated: CASSPRQGAIDEQYF.

This clonotype was seen many times. The chain carries TRBV7-2 and TRBJ2-7; the match to TRBD1 covers 8 bases. CDR1 and CDR2 from the germline V gene are SGHTA and FQGNSA. V lost 4 bases and J lost 4; bases outside the gene matches: 6. This CDR3 comprises 14 residues. The CDR3 nucleotides read TGTGCCAGCAGCTCCAGGGGGCCGCCGTACGAGCAGTACTTC. Residues: CASSSRGPPYEQYF.

For this clonotype: At one of its ends the junction is not consistent with the germline gene, which may arise from a read error. The chain links TRBV10-3 to TRBJ1-5; possibly TRBD1 for D (6 bases). The germline CDR1 and CDR2 sequences are ENHRY and SYGVKD. This CDR3 has 15 residues. The CDR3 sequence: CASSPTGQLNQPQHF. The CDR3 DNA is TGTGCCAGCAGTCCAACGGGACAACTCAATCAGCCCCAGCATTTT.

J is TRBJ1-2 and V is TRBV25-1; no clear D. This CDR3 spans 14 amino acids. In germline, CDR1 is MGHDK, CDR2 SYGVNS. V was cut by 2 bases and J by 6 bases, with 13 bases left in between. The CDR3 DNA is TGTGCCAGCAGTGAAAAAGGGCGGTGGGATGGCTACACCTTC. Translating it yields CASSEKGRWDGYTF.

This clonotype was counted at least ten times. The rearrangement joins TRBV12-3 or TRBV12-4 to TRBJ1-2; possible D gene TRBD1, 6 bases. The V and J ends lost 2 bases and 8 bases respectively, with 12 bases between them. This CDR3 is 13 amino acids long. The DNA of the CDR3 is TGTGCCAGCAGTTTACGCAGGGGTTCAGGCTACACCTTC. Translating gives CASSLRRGSGYTF.

V usage is TRBV11-3 and J usage is TRBJ2-2; 7 positions agree with TRBD1. Germline V gives CDR1 SGHNT, CDR2 YENEEA. The CDR3 length is 14 residues. Trimming took 7 bases from V and 3 from J; bases not matched to a gene: 5. The CDR3 spells CASKDQGDTGELFF. The DNA of the CDR3 is TGTGCCAGCAAGGATCAGGGGGACACCGGGGAGCTGTTTTTT.

In its sample, this clonotype was seen a few times. The V and J genes are TRBV19 and TRBJ2-7; D is unclear. The CDR3 has 12 residues. The germline CDR1 and CDR2 sequences are LNHDA and SQIVND (reference sequence). The V end lost 4 bases, the J end lost 2 bases, and 6 bases lay between the germline ends. Here the CDR3 reads CASSTKTYEQYF. The CDR3 DNA is TGTGCCAGTAGTACGAAGACCTACGAGCAGTACTTC.

This chain joins TRBV5-5 and TRBJ2-7; D gene ambiguous. The CDR3 loop spans 13 amino acids. Per the germline V gene, CDR1 is SGHKS and CDR2 is YYEKEE (reference sequence). V was cut by 2 bases and J by 3 bases, with 9 bases left in between. The CDR3 sequence: CASSFGPDYEQYF. CDR3 DNA sequence: TGTGCCAGCAGCTTTGGACCTGACTACGAGCAGTACTTC.

This clonotype was picked up many times. This chain joins TRBV11-2 and TRBJ1-1; 7 bases line up with TRBD1. The CDR3 contains 16 residues. Per the germline V gene, CDR1 is SGHAT and CDR2 is FQNNGV. The V segment lost 5 bases and the J segment 3 bases; nucleotides outside the gene matches: 12. The CDR3 nucleotides are TGTGCCAGCAGCCCTTCCCCTGGGAGGGGGCACACTGAAGCTTTCTTT. This gives the protein CASSPSPGRGHTEAFF.

This clonotype showed up many times. The chain is built from TRBV20-1 and TRBJ2-5; TRBD1 agrees at 9 bases. V was pared by 3 bases and J by 5 bases, with 4 bases of the junction left unmatched. Germline V gives CDR1 DFQATT, CDR2 SNEGSKA (reference sequence). This CDR3 is built from 13 residues. CDR3 in amino acids: CSARGTGTETQYF. CDR3 in DNA: TGCAGTGCTAGGGGGACAGGGACGGAGACCCAGTACTTC.

Concerning this clonotype itself: This may arise from a read error, as a much more abundant clone is one base away. The chain's CDR3 is CASSMRTGMKNTEAFF. In DNA form, the CDR3 reads TGTGCCAGCAGCATGAGGACAGGGATGAAGAACACTGAAGCTTTCTTT. The chain recombines TRBV7-9 with TRBJ1-1, with TRBD1 matching over 8 bases. Looked up from germline, CDR1 is SEHNR and CDR2 is FQNEAQ (reference sequence). Trimming removed 5 bases from V and 1 base from J; junction bases left unmatched: 9. The CDR3 is made up of 16 amino acids.

This clonotype was recorded many times. A much larger clone sits a single nucleotide away, making a read error possible. V gene TRBV10-3 combines with J gene TRBJ1-6, with TRBD1 matching over 9 bases. Germline V gene data show CDR1 as ENHRY and CDR2 as SYGVKD. With 4 bases clipped from V and 10 bases from J, the junction kept 14 bases outside the gene matches. The CDR3 length is 17 residues. The chain's CDR3 is CAISGGRTGVYGSPLHF. The CDR3 nucleotides read TGTGCCATCAGTGGGGGGCGGACAGGGGTTTACGGATCACCCCTCCACTTT.

This clonotype was recorded at least ten times. CDR3 sequence (DNA): TGTGCCAGCAGCTTATCTCCAGATGAAAAACTGTTTTTT. Its protein is CASSLSPDEKLFF. V gene TRBV7-6 combines with J gene TRBJ1-4; D unresolved. The V end was cut by 2 bases, the J end by 6 bases, with 7 bases between. This CDR3 comprises 13 residues. Per germline, CDR1 SGHVS and CDR2 FNYEAQ.

About this clonotype: Mismatch with germline at one junction end may stem from a read error. The gene calls are TRBV12-3 or TRBV12-4 and TRBJ2-7; 12 positions agree with TRBD1. There are 13 residues in the CDR3. CDR3 sequence reads: CASRGTGGNGQYF. CDR3 nucleotides: TGTGCCAGCAGGGGGACAGGGGGCAACGGGCAGTACTTT.

This clonotype came up many times. The rearrangement joins TRBV11-3 to TRBJ2-5; no clear D gene. V was clipped by 2 bases and J by 5 bases, with 6 bases between them. CDR1 SGHNT and CDR2 YENEEA come from the germline V gene. CDR3 length equals 12 residues. The DNA of the CDR3 is TGTGCCAGCAGCTTATATTCGGAGACCCAGTACTTC. Translating it yields CASSLYSETQYF. The full variable domain, in which reference TRBV11-3 and TRBJ2-5 provide the parts outside the CDR3, is EAGVVQSPRYKIIEKKQPVAFWCNPISGHNTLYWYLQNLGQGPELLIRYENEEAVDDSQLPKDRFSAERLKGVDSTLKIQPAELGDSAVYLCASSLYSETQYFGPGTRLLVL.

In its sample, this clonotype was seen many times. The rearrangement links TRBV7-2 to TRBJ1-4, with D perhaps matching TRBD1 (6 bases). Germline CDR1 SGHTA, CDR2 FQGNSA. This CDR3 contains 15 residues. The V end lost 1 base, the J end lost 5 bases, and 11 bases lay between the germline ends. The CDR3 region is CASSLVSQGNEKLFF. The DNA of the CDR3 is TGTGCCAGCAGCTTAGTATCACAGGGAAATGAAAAACTGTTTTTT.

This clonotype was counted ten times or more. The J gene is TRBJ1-1, the V gene TRBV24-1; 8 bases are a match to TRBD1. The V gene end was trimmed by 11 bases and the J gene end by 1 base; junction bases not matched to a gene: 5. The CDR3 is 13 amino acids. The germline CDR1 and CDR2 sequences are KGHDR and SFDVKD. The CDR3 coding sequence is TGTGCCAATCAGACAGGGGAGAACACTGAAGCTTTCTTT. It yields the protein CANQTGENTEAFF.

This clonotype appeared many times. The chain links TRBV20-1 to TRBJ1-2; D might be TRBD1 (5 bases). The ends were cut back, 5 bases at V and 3 bases at J, with 10 bases in the middle. This CDR3 has 12 amino acids. The germline V gene encodes CDR1 DFQATT and CDR2 SNEGSKA (reference sequence). The CDR3 loop reads CSAVGVHYGYTF. In DNA, the CDR3 is TGCAGTGCTGTGGGGGTCCACTATGGCTACACCTTC.